A selection of T cell receptor beta chains follows, all from one sample in a study of T cells in Graves' hyperthyroidism and ophthalmopathy. Using its own MiXCR run on the multiplex PCR reads, TCRdb lists one record per CDR3 protein. The table records about 200,000 distinct CDR3 sequences, about 17% of them present only once. Material: blood. Receptor source: a woman in her forties or fifties with Graves' hyperthyroidism. Each CDR3 is given with its conserved first and last residue. The D gene is left open where the match is weak. Rows give clone size only sometimes, using once, few, many, or a class for an expanded clone.

J gene	clone size	D gene	V gene	CDR3 DNA	CDR3 protein
TRBJ2-7	few	NA	TRBV2	TGTGCCAGCAGTGGGGGGGTAATAGGCGAGCAGTACTTC	CASSGGVIGEQYF
TRBJ1-1	few	TRBD1	TRBV5-4	TGTGCCAGCAGCTATGGGACAGGGAGTCCTGAAGCTTTCTTT	CASSYGTGSPEAFF
TRBJ1-1	few	TRBD1	TRBV6-1	TGTGCCAGCAGGTTAGGACAGGGGGACGGAGCTTTCTTT	CASRLGQGDGAFF
TRBJ2-3	many	TRBD2	TRBV20-1	TGCAGTGCCCAAGACCGTCTAGCGGCTAGCACAGATACGCAGTATTTT	CSAQDRLAASTDTQYF
TRBJ2-4	few	NA	TRBV11-3	TGTGCCAGCAGCTTAGTAAACATTCAGTACTTC	CASSLVNIQYF
TRBJ2-2	NA	TRBD1	TRBV30	TGTATGGGGGGGACAGGGGCCCGGACCGGGGAGCTGTTTTTT	CMGGTGARTGELFF
TRBJ1-1	many	NA	TRBV7-9	TGTGCCAGCAGCTTAGATGGGTCCTCTGAAGCTTTCTTT	CASSLDGSSEAFF
TRBJ2-1	many	TRBD2	TRBV11-3	TGTGCCAGCAGCCCCGGGACTAGCGGGAGCTCGGGGGATGTTGAGCAGTTCTTC	CASSPGTSGSSGDVEQFF
TRBJ2-1	many	NA	TRBV2	TGTGCCAGCAGCCCCAGGTTTGGCGATAGCTCCTACAATGAGCAGTTCTTC	CASSPRFGDSSYNEQFF
TRBJ1-4	few	NA	TRBV7-2	TGTGCCAGCAGCTTATCTGGGTGGGAAAAACTGTTTTTT	CASSLSGWEKLFF
TRBJ2-5	many	TRBD2	TRBV5-1	TGCGCCAGCAGCTTGACTAGCGGGAGTGGACAGACCCAGTACTTC	CASSLTSGSGQTQYF
TRBJ2-5	NA	TRBD2	TRBV7-6	TGTGCCAGCAGCCCTCACGGGGGGGCGGAGCAAGAGACCCAGTACTTC	CASSPHGGAEQETQYF
TRBJ2-3	few	NA	TRBV12-3/TRBV12-4	TGTGCCAGCAGTCCCGTTGGGCGGGACCACACAGATACGCAGTATTTT	CASSPVGRDHTDTQYF
TRBJ2-5	NA	NA	TRBV3-1	TGTGCCAGCAGCCAAGATGCCAGGGGAGTGAAGACCCAGTACTTC	CASSQDARGVKTQYF
TRBJ2-1	few	NA	TRBV24-1	TGTGCCACCACGGACTCAACACTAGGGTACAATGAGCAGTTCTTC	CATTDSTLGYNEQFF
TRBJ2-7	many	NA	TRBV3-1	TGTGCCAGCAGCCAAGTTCCGGACCGCGCCTACGAGCAGTACTTC	CASSQVPDRAYEQYF
TRBJ2-3	many	NA	TRBV7-2	TGTGCCAGCAGCTTAAGGTCGGGTCGGGCCACAGATACGCAGTATTTT	CASSLRSGRATDTQYF
TRBJ2-3	many	NA	TRBV3-1	TGTGCCAGCAGCCGCCCCCCCGGCTTCGGTAGCGATACGCAGTATTTT	CASSRPPGFGSDTQYF
TRBJ2-7	few	TRBD2	TRBV19	TGTGCCAGTAGTATAGTTGTTAGCGGGAGCTTCTACGAGCAGTACTTC	CASSIVVSGSFYEQYF
TRBJ1-2	few	NA	TRBV5-1	TGCGCCAGCAGCTTGGGCATACAGAGTCTCGATGGCTACACCTTC	CASSLGIQSLDGYTF
TRBJ2-1	NA	NA	TRBV20-1	TGCAGTGCCGCCGAATTGGGTGAGCAGTTCTTC	CSAAELGEQFF
TRBJ2-3	NA	NA	TRBV5-1	TGCGCCAGCAGCTTGGTGCAGGTTTCAGATACGCAGTATTTT	CASSLVQVSDTQYF
TRBJ1-5	NA	NA	TRBV30	TGTGCCTGGTCCGGGACGCCTCCTAATCAGCCCCAGCATTTT	CAWSGTPPNQPQHF
TRBJ2-3	many	NA	TRBV2	TGTGCCAGCAGTGAAAGGGATACGCAGTATTTT	CASSERDTQYF
TRBJ1-5	few	NA	TRBV5-8	TGTGCCAGCAGCCCCGTCGGCGGGGTGAGCAATCAGCCCCAGCATTTT	CASSPVGGVSNQPQHF
TRBJ2-4	few	NA	TRBV20-1	TGCAGTGCCACCGTCGAACTTCTAGCCAAAAACATTCAGTACTTC	CSATVELLAKNIQYF
TRBJ1-2	NA	NA	TRBV12-3/TRBV12-4	TGTGCCAGCAGTTTTACGGGCAGATACTATGGCTACACCTTC	CASSFTGRYYGYTF
TRBJ2-3	NA	TRBD2	TRBV9	TGTGCCCGCAGCGAGACCAGGGGACTAGCGGGAGGACCCACAGATACGCAGTATTTT	CARSETRGLAGGPTDTQYF